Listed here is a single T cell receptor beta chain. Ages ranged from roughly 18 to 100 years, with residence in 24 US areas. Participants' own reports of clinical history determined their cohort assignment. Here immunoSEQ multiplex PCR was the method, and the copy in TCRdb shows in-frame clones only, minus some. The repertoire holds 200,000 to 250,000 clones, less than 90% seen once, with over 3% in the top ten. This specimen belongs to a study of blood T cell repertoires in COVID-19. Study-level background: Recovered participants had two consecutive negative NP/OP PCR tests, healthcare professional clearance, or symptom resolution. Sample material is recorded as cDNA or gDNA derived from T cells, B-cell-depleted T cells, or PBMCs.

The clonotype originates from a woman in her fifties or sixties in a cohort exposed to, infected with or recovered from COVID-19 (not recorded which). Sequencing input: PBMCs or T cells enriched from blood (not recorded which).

The CDR3 is CASSLSAGGGTDTQYF. The CDR3 region has the DNA TGTGCCAGCAGTTTATCCGCGGGGGGAGGGACAGATACGCAGTATTTT. V usage is TRBV28 and J usage is TRBJ2-3, with 8 bases lining up with TRBD2. The V and J ends lost 1 base and 3 bases, in that order; junction bases with no gene match: 6. Looked up from germline, CDR1 is MDHEN and CDR2 is SYDVKM. This CDR3 has 16 amino acids.